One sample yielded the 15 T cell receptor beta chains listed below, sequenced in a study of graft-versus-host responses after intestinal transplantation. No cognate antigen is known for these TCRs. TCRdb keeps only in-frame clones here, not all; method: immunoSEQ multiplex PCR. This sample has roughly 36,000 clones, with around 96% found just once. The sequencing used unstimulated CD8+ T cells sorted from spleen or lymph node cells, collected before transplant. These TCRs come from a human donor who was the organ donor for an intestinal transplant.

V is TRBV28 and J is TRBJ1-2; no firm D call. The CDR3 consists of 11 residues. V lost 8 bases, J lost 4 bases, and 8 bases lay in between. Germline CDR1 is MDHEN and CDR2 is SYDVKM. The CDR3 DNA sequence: TGTGCCAGCGAATGGACCTATGGCTACACCTTC. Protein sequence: CASEWTYGYTF.

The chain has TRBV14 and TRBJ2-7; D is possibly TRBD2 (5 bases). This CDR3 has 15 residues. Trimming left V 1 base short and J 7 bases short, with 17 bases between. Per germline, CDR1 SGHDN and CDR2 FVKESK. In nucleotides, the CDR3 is TGTGCCAGCAGCCAAGTTTTAGCGACCCCCCTGGAGCAGTACTTC. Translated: CASSQVLATPLEQYF.

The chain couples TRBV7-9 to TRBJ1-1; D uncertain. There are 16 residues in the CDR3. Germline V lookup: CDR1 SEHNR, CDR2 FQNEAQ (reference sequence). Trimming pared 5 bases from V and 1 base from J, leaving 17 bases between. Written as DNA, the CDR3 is TGTGCCAGCAGCCCTTATTCTCCACCTTCGAACACTGAAGCTTTCTTT. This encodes CASSPYSPPSNTEAFF.

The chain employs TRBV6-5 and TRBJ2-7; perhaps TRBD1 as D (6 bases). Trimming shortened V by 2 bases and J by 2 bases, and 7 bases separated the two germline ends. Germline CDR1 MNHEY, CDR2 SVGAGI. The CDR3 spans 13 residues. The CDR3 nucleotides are TGTGCCAGCAGTTACCGGGACACCTACGAGCAGTACTTC. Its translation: CASSYRDTYEQYF.

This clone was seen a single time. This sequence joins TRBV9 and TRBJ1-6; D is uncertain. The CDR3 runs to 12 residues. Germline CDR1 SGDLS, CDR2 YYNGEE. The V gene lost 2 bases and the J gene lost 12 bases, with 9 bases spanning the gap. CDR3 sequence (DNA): TGTGCCAGCAGCGTCGAAAGTGGACCCCTCCACTTT. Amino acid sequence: CASSVESGPLHF.

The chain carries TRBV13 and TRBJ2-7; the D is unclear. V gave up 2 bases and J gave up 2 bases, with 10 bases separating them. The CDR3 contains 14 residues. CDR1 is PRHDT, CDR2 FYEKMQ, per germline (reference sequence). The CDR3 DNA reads TGTGCCAGCAGCTTAAGAGGTGGAGCCTACGAGCAGTACTTC. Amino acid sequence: CASSLRGGAYEQYF.

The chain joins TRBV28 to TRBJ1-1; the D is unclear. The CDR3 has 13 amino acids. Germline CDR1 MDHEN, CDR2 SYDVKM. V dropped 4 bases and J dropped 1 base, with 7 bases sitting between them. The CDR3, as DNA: TGTGCCAGCAGTTGGACGGGGAACACTGAAGCTTTCTTT. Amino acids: CASSWTGNTEAFF.

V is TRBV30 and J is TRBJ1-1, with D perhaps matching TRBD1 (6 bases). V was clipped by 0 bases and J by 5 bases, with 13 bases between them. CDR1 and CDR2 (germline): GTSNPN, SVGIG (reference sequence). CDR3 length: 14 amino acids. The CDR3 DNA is TGTGCCTGGAGTGTCTTTCAGGGGAGGACTGAAGCTTTCTTT. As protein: CAWSVFQGRTEAFF.

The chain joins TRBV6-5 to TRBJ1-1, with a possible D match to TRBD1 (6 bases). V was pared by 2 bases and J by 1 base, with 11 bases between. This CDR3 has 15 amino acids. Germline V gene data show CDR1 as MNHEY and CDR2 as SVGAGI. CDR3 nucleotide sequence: TGTGCCAGCAGTTACCATCGGGACAAGAACACTGAAGCTTTCTTT. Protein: CASSYHRDKNTEAFF.

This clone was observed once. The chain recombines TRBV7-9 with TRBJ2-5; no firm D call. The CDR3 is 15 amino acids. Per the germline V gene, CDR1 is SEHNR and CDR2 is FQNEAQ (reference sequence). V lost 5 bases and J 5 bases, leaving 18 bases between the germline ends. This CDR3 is CASSDMAPPAETQYF. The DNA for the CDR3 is TGTGCCAGCAGCGATATGGCCCCCCCCGCGGAGACCCAGTACTTC.

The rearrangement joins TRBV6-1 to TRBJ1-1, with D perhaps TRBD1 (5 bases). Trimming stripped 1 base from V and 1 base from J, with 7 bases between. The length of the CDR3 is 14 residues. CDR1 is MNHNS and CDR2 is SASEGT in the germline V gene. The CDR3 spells CASSEVGGNTEAFF. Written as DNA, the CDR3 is TGTGCCAGCAGTGAAGTGGGGGGGAACACTGAAGCTTTCTTT.

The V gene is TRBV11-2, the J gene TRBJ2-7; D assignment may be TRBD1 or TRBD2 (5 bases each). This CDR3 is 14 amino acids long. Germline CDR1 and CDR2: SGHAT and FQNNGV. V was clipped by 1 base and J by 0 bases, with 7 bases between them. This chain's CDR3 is CASSLVGDSYEQYF. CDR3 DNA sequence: TGTGCCAGCAGCTTAGTGGGGGACTCCTACGAGCAGTACTTC.

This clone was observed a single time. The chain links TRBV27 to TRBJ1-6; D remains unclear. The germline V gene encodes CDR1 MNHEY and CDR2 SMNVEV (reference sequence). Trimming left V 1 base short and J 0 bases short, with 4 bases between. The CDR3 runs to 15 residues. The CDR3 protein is CASSLYSSYNSPLHF. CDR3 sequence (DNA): TGTGCCAGCAGTTTATACAGCTCCTATAATTCACCCCTCCACTTT.

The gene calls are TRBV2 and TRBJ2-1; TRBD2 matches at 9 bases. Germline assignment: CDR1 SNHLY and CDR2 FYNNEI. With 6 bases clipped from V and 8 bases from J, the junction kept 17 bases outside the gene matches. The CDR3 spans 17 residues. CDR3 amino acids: CASRVRGGASYSDEQFF. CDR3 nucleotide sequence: TGTGCCAGCAGGGTACGCGGGGGGGCTTCCTACAGCGATGAGCAGTTCTTC.

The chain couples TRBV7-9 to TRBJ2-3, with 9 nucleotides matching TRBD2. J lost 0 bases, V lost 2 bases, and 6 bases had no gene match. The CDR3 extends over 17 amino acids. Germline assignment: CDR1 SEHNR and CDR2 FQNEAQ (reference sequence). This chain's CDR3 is CASSLPSGESSTDTQYF. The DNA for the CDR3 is TGTGCCAGCAGCTTACCTAGCGGGGAGTCTAGCACAGATACGCAGTATTTT.